This TCR beta chain was obtained from a study of blood T cell repertoires in COVID-19. Study summary: Acute and convalescent COVID-19 samples came from the United States, Italy and Spain. PBMCs, B-cell-depleted T cells, or T cells provided the cDNA or gDNA that made up the material.

Seattle patients were enrolled during active infection and followed longitudinally. The authors' processing: Amplification of reference gene primers provided the estimated nucleated cell counts. The table came from immunoSEQ multiplex PCR; TCRdb's copy has only in-frame clones and leaves some out. The V and J calls and clone size come from that table; D and trimming were worked out from the DNA. This repertoire shows approximately 160,000 clones, approximately 95% found once; its top ten account for about 2%. The germline CDR1 and CDR2 sequences are SGHVS and FNYEAQ. V was cut by 1 base and J by 3 bases, with 13 bases left in between. This CDR3 has 15 amino acids. This clone was seen once.

Specimen: peripheral blood. The clonotype originates from a woman aged 60 to 75 with COVID-19, enrolled during active disease. The V gene is TRBV7-6, the J gene TRBJ2-7; a possible D gene is TRBD1 (5 bases). The CDR3 nucleotides read TGTGCCAGCAGCTTAGGCAGGGCGAATCACTACGAGCAGTACTTC. Protein product: CASSLGRANHYEQYF. Based on the CDR3 plus reference TRBV7-6 and TRBJ2-7, the full variable domain is GAGVSQSPRYKVTKRGQDVALRCDPISGHVSLYWYRQALGQGPEFLTYFNYEAQQDKSGLPNDRFSAERPEGSISTLTIQRTEQRDSAMYRCASSLGRANHYEQYFGPGTRLTVT.